The 5 T cell receptor beta chains given below trace back to one sample, sequenced in a study of cytomegalovirus exposure and HLA in healthy donors. PCR employed 60 Vbeta and 13 Jbeta primers. Some clones are missing from TCRdb's copy, which holds only in-frame ones; the method was immunoSEQ multiplex PCR. The sample carries 180,000 or so clones, more than 75% recorded once. The sample taken for sequencing was PBMCs. The receptors shown here come from a young woman in good health and CMV-seropositive.

The chain carries TRBV7-2 and TRBJ1-5; TRBD1 is a possible D gene (6 bases). The V end lost 5 bases, the J end lost 7 bases, and 15 bases lay between the germline ends. Germline V lookup: CDR1 SGHTA, CDR2 FQGNSA. The CDR3 consists of 14 residues. The CDR3 DNA sequence: TGTGCCAGCAGCCCCCCAGGGGAAAGGCAGCCCCAGCATTTT. Encoded protein: CASSPPGERQPQHF.

This clone was recorded once. This chain uses TRBV5-6 with TRBJ1-5; D may be TRBD1 (5 bases). V lost 0 bases, J lost 6 bases, and 16 bases lay in between. CDR1 is SGHDT and CDR2 is YYEEEE in the germline V gene. This CDR3 spans 16 amino acids. The CDR3 DNA follows: TGTGCCAGCAGCTTGGGGGCAGGGCTCGCCAGTCAGCCCCAGCATTTT. Residues: CASSLGAGLASQPQHF.

This chain links TRBV11-3 with TRBJ2-5; 7 bases are shared with TRBD1. The germline V gene has CDR1 SGHNT and CDR2 YENEEA. This CDR3 has 16 amino acids. V lost 2 bases, J lost 1 base, and 7 bases stayed unmatched. CDR3 protein: CASSLLGTVIQETQYF. The CDR3 DNA sequence: TGTGCCAGCAGCTTACTGGGGACAGTGATCCAAGAGACCCAGTACTTC.

J is TRBJ1-3 and V is TRBV6-1, with TRBD1 as a possible D gene (6 bases). Germline V gene lookup returns CDR1 MNHNS and CDR2 SASEGT. CDR3 length equals 19 residues. V was cut by 6 bases and J by 1 base, with 25 bases left in between. CDR3: CASSELNPQGTTSGNTIYF. Here the CDR3 DNA reads TGTGCCAGCAGCGAATTAAACCCACAGGGAACCACTTCTGGAAACACCATATATTTT.

This chain links TRBV19 with TRBJ1-2; 8 nucleotides line up with TRBD1. CDR3 length: 14 amino acids. Per the germline V gene, CDR1 is LNHDA and CDR2 is SQIVND (reference sequence). J gave up 8 bases and V 8 bases, and 13 bases lay outside the gene matches. The CDR3 DNA reads TGTGCCAGTTCCCCTCCGCAGGGGGCAAGAGGCTACACCTTC. Its translation is CASSPPQGARGYTF. Full variable domain (outside the CDR3, taken from reference TRBV19 and TRBJ1-2): DGGITQSPKYLFRKEGQNVTLSCEQNLNHDAMYWYRQDPGQGLRLIYYSQIVNDFQKGDIAEGYSVSREKKESFPLTVTSAQKNPTAFYLCASSPPQGARGYTFGSGTRLTVV.